Sequencing of this T cell receptor beta chain was carried out in a study of CD8+CD57+ T cells in acquired aplastic anemia. Study-wide context: CD4+ and CD8+ cells, once sorted, gave DNA averaging roughly 3 ug. Healthy donors yielded roughly 11 million CD4+ cell reads on average.

Broader study findings: Patients and controls shared just under 30 CD8+ CDR3 sequences.

The study profiled TCR beta VDJ and CDR3 using genomic DNA as template. In TCRdb, the reads were re-called with MiXCR into one record per CDR3 protein. Of fewer than 250,000 distinct CDR3 sequences in the sample, approximately 50% were seen once. Remarks on this clonotype: Antigen: not known.

This CDR3 is 16 amino acids long. V dropped 6 bases and J dropped 8; count of bases not matched to a gene: 19. The specimen sequenced was sorted CD4+, CD8+, or CD8+CD57+ T cells (not recorded which) from PBMCs. This clonotype was sampled from a human donor in good health, serving as a control. The chain combines TRBV12-3 or TRBV12-4 with TRBJ2-7; 7 bases line up with TRBD1. This CDR3 is CASRSGQRGNQPQQYF. The CDR3 DNA is TGTGCCAGCAGGTCGGGACAGAGGGGAAATCAGCCCCAGCAGTACTTC.